This T cell receptor (beta chain) was documented in a study of cytomegalovirus exposure and HLA in healthy donors. The overall study: Among the roughly 400 genotyped donors, 65% to 85% were placed in the Caucasian-associated ancestry cluster.

V trimming: 6 bases; J trimming: 10 bases; junction bases outside the gene matches: 4. CDR1 is MNHNS and CDR2 is SASEGT in the germline V gene. This CDR3 spans 12 amino acids. 60 Vbeta and 13 Jbeta primers were used in PCR. TCRdb's copy holds only in-frame clones and misses some; the assay was immunoSEQ multiplex PCR. The profile covers under 200,000 clones, with around 86% appearing a single time and around 0.91% taken by the ten largest. The chain links TRBV6-1 to TRBJ2-1; 9 nucleotides match TRBD2. This receptor was obtained from a girl aged 2 to 10 in good health and CMV-seropositive. The sequencing input was PBMCs. CDR3 bases: TGTGCCAGCAGGATAGCGGGAGAAGAGCAGTTCTTC. Translation gives CASRIAGEEQFF.